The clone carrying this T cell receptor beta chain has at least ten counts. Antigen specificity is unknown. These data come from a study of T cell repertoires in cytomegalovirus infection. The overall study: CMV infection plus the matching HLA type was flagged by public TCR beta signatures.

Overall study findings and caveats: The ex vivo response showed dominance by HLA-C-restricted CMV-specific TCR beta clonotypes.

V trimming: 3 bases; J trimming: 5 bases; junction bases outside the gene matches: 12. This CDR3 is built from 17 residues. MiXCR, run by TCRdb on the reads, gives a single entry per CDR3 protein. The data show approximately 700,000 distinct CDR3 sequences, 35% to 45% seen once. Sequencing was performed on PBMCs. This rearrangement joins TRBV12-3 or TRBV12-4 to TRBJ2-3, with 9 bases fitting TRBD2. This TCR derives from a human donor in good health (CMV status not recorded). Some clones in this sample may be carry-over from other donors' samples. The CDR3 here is CASSFWSWTSAEDTQYF. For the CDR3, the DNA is TGTGCCAGCAGTTTTTGGTCCTGGACTAGCGCCGAAGATACGCAGTATTTT.